Below, 21 T cell receptor beta chains from the same sample are listed, as sequenced in a study of blood T cell repertoires in COVID-19 (dated by TCRdb to about 2020). The library relied on the immunoSEQ multiplex PCR assay. What TCRdb holds here is the immuneACCESS table cut down to in-frame rearrangements. Part of the clones is not present; checked against another copy, under half of the missing clones reflect an unresolved V gene, and the others are unexplained. The sample table lists about 97,000 clones, around 87% of them with a count of one. Roughly 10% of the sample rests with the top ten. The sequencing input was peripheral blood. The receptors stem from a woman under 40 with acute or convalescent COVID-19.

The chain has TRBV11-2 and TRBJ1-2, with TRBD1 identical over 8 bases. This CDR3 contains 13 residues. CDR1 SGHAT and CDR2 FQNNGV come from the germline V gene. V gave up 5 bases and J gave up 3 bases; unmatched junction bases: 2. The CDR3 loop is CASSRDRYYGYTF. The CDR3 bases are TGTGCCAGCAGCAGGGACAGGTACTATGGCTACACCTTC.

The rearrangement joins TRBV15 to TRBJ1-4; maybe TRBD1 (5 bases). Trimming stripped 0 bases from V and 8 bases from J, with 16 bases between. This CDR3 has 16 residues. Germline V lookup: CDR1 LNHNV, CDR2 YYDKDF (reference sequence). The CDR3 DNA reads TGTGCCACCAGCAGAGAGCGAGGGGCGGCGGGGGAAAAACTGTTTTTT. Amino acids: CATSRERGAAGEKLFF.

The rearrangement uses TRBV29-1 and TRBJ2-6; D remains ambiguous. The germline CDR1 and CDR2 sequences are SQVTM and ANQGSEA. The V and J ends lost 0 bases and 0 bases respectively, with 9 bases between them. This CDR3 region has 16 residues. The CDR3 DNA is TGCAGCGTTGAAGAGTTAGAGGTCTCTGGGGCCAACGTCCTGACTTTC. This translates into CSVEELEVSGANVLTF.

The genes are TRBV7-6 and TRBJ2-1, with 15 bases fitting TRBD2. This CDR3 region has 20 residues. Losses at the gene ends were 6 bases for V and 1 base for J; bases not matched to a gene: 13. Germline V lookup: CDR1 SGHVS, CDR2 FNYEAQ. The CDR3 DNA is TGTGCCAGCAGTCCTCGAGCCGGGACTAGCGGGGGGACGTCCTACAATGAGCAGTTCTTC. As protein: CASSPRAGTSGGTSYNEQFF.

This chain connects TRBV3-1 (or the pseudogene TRBV3-2) to TRBJ1-2; possible D gene TRBD1, 6 bases. The CDR3 consists of 17 residues. Germline CDR1 is LGHDT and CDR2 is YNNKEL (reference sequence). V dropped 5 bases and J dropped 0 bases, with 19 bases sitting between them. CDR3 loop: CASSSTGYPVANYGYTF. The CDR3 DNA sequence: TGTGCCAGCAGCTCTACAGGGTATCCAGTAGCTAACTATGGCTACACCTTC.

The J gene is TRBJ1-5, the V gene TRBV6-5; TRBD1 matches 11 bases. V was pared by 5 bases and J by 4 bases, with 4 bases of the junction left unmatched. The CDR3 covers 15 residues. From germline, CDR1 is MNHEY and CDR2 SVGAGI. DNA of the CDR3: TGTGCCAGCAGTCAACGGGACAGGGGGAATCAGCCCCAGCATTTT. Protein: CASSQRDRGNQPQHF.

The chain has TRBV6-5 and TRBJ1-1; D gene ambiguous. CDR1 is MNHEY and CDR2 is SVGAGI in the germline V gene. Deletions cut 6 bases from V and 4 bases from J, with 9 bases between. The CDR3 is 12 amino acids. For the CDR3, the DNA is TGTGCCAGCAGAGCCTCAGGCACTGAAGCTTTCTTT. Its protein product is CASRASGTEAFF.

The chain uses TRBV6-5 and TRBJ1-2; weak D call: TRBD1 (6 bases). Trimming removed 5 bases from V and 12 bases from J, with 22 bases in between. Germline CDR1 and CDR2: MNHEY and SVGAGI. The CDR3 is 14 residues long. CDR3 protein: CASSRTGGGQGHTF. CDR3 DNA sequence: TGTGCCAGCAGTCGAACGGGGGGGGGCCAAGGCCACACCTTC.

The rearrangement joins TRBV28 to TRBJ1-1; possibly TRBD1 for D (6 bases). The CDR3 runs 15 residues. Germline loops: CDR1 MDHEN, CDR2 SYDVKM. V lost 3 bases, J lost 0 bases, and 11 bases lay in between. The CDR3 nucleotides read TGTGCCAGCAGTTTTGACGACAGGTTGAACACTGAAGCTTTCTTT. Amino acid sequence: CASSFDDRLNTEAFF. Variable domain in full (rest from reference TRBV28 and TRBJ1-1): DVKVTQSSRYLVKRTGEKVFLECVQDMDHENMFWYRQDPGLGLRLIYFSYDVKMKEKGDIPEGYSVSREKKERFSLILESASTNQTSMYLCASSFDDRLNTEAFFGQGTRLTVV.

Points on this clone: Other nucleotide sequences from this sample produce the same CDR3. The chain combines TRBV9 with TRBJ2-1, with 8 positions matching TRBD1. Germline CDR1 reads SGDLS; CDR2 reads YYNGEE. This CDR3 has 16 amino acids. V was clipped by 4 bases and J by 0 bases; unmatched bases: 6. The CDR3 is CASSPGQGSSYNEQFF. The CDR3 coding sequence is TGTGCCAGCAGCCCCGGACAGGGAAGCTCCTACAATGAGCAGTTCTTC.

The chain is built from TRBV28 and TRBJ1-3; D not resolved. Trimming shortened V by 2 bases and J by 0 bases, and 5 bases separated the two germline ends. CDR3 length equals 14 residues. Germline V CDR1 and CDR2: MDHEN, SYDVKM. This CDR3 reads CASSLLRSGNTIYF. In nucleotides, the CDR3 is TGTGCCAGCAGTTTACTCCGCTCTGGAAACACCATATATTTT.

The chain has TRBV20-1 and TRBJ2-3, with D unclear. Per germline, CDR1 DFQATT and CDR2 SNEGSKA (reference sequence). The CDR3 consists of 10 residues. CDR3 protein: CSTRTDTQYF. The CDR3 bases are TGCAGCACTCGTACAGATACGCAGTATTTT.

The chain couples TRBV9 to TRBJ2-1; TRBD2 might be the D (5 bases). This CDR3 region has 12 residues. Per the germline V gene, CDR1 is SGDLS and CDR2 is YYNGEE. Trimming left V 5 bases short and J 6 bases short, with 9 bases between. CDR3: CASSPLANEQFF. DNA for the CDR3: TGTGCCAGCAGTCCCCTAGCCAATGAGCAGTTCTTC.

This sequence joins TRBV10-2 and TRBJ2-7, with 8 bases fitting TRBD1. The CDR3 runs to 14 residues. V was pared by 6 bases and J by 3 bases, with 7 bases of the junction left unmatched. In germline, CDR1 is WSHSY, CDR2 SAAADI. CDR3 sequence reads: CASREGTGFYEQYF. The CDR3 DNA reads TGCGCCAGCAGGGAAGGGACAGGTTTCTACGAGCAGTACTTC.

A word on this clone: At one end, the junction sequence differs from germline, possibly due to a read error. The DNA for the CDR3 is TGCGCCAGCAGCCCCGACAGGCTGCAGCAATATTTT. This translates into CASSPDRLQQYF. V is TRBV7-8 and J is TRBJ1-3; the D gene is possibly TRBD1 (6 bases). This CDR3 contains 12 residues. CDR1 is SGHVS and CDR2 is FQNEAQ in the germline V gene.

V usage is TRBV6-5 and J usage is TRBJ1-6; D gene uncertain. V was cut by 2 bases and J by 5 bases, with 13 bases left in between. Looked up from germline, CDR1 is MNHEY and CDR2 is SVGAGI. CDR3 length equals 16 residues. The chain's CDR3 is CASSYISGRDNSPLHF. CDR3 in DNA: TGTGCCAGCAGTTACATTTCGGGGAGAGATAATTCACCCCTCCACTTT.

The chain combines TRBV6-1 with TRBJ2-3; 11 nucleotides match TRBD2. J gave up 2 bases and V 3 bases, and 1 base lay outside the gene matches. Germline V gene data show CDR1 as MNHNS and CDR2 as SASEGT. The length of the CDR3 is 15 residues. Written as DNA, the CDR3 is TGTGCCAGCAGTGATAGCGGGGGGGCCACAGATACGCAGTATTTT. Amino acid sequence: CASSDSGGATDTQYF.

The chain employs TRBV28 and TRBJ1-5, with a tentative D call TRBD1 (6 bases). This CDR3 contains 14 residues. Trimming cost V 6 bases and J 6 bases, with 15 bases left between them. The germline gives CDR1 MDHEN, CDR2 SYDVKM. The CDR3 DNA reads as TGTGCCAGCAGCCCCCAGACAGGATTTCAGCCCCAGCATTTT. This codes for CASSPQTGFQPQHF. Supplemented by reference TRBV28 and TRBJ1-5, the full variable domain reads DVKVTQSSRYLVKRTGEKVFLECVQDMDHENMFWYRQDPGLGLRLIYFSYDVKMKEKGDIPEGYSVSREKKERFSLILESASTNQTSMYLCASSPQTGFQPQHFGDGTRLSIL.

V and J are TRBV6-5 and TRBJ2-1, with 7 bases aligning to TRBD2. Germline V gives CDR1 MNHEY, CDR2 SVGAGI. The CDR3 contains 15 residues. With V trimmed by 6 bases and J by 12 bases, 17 bases remained unmatched. The CDR3 spells CASRTPGPGGRAQFF. DNA for the CDR3: TGTGCCAGCAGGACGCCGGGACCCGGGGGGAGGGCGCAGTTCTTC.

This rearrangement joins TRBV6-2 or TRBV6-3 to TRBJ1-2; 7 nucleotides align to TRBD1. The germline gives CDR1 MNHEY, CDR2 SVGEGT. With 4 bases clipped from V and 8 bases from J, the junction kept 16 bases outside the gene matches. The CDR3 loop spans 16 amino acids. As DNA, the CDR3 is TGTGCCAGCAGTTTCACCCTAATGACAGGGATTGAGGGCTACACCTTC. Protein: CASSFTLMTGIEGYTF.

This clone was counted only a few times. V and J are TRBV6-5 and TRBJ1-2, with 8 bases that match TRBD1. Germline V gene data show CDR1 as MNHEY and CDR2 as SVGAGI. This CDR3 has 14 residues. V shed 6 bases and J 2 bases; nucleotides not matched to a gene: 5. CDR3 bases: TGTGCCAGCAGCCCGGGACAGGCGAACTATGGCTACACCTTC. Its translation is CASSPGQANYGYTF.